Included here is one T cell receptor beta chain sequence, with context. The data were taken from a study of T cell changes during pregnancy in multiple sclerosis. Sequencing was performed with immunoSEQ multiplex PCR; in TCRdb, only in-frame clones are kept and a portion is missing. The sample holds around 34,000 clones, 90% seen once. This CDR3 is 12 amino acids long. CDR1 is SEHNR, CDR2 FQNEAQ, per germline (reference sequence). Trimming shortened V by 6 bases and J by 5 bases, and 10 bases separated the two germline ends. The specimen was CD8+ T cells from peripheral blood mononuclear cells, collected before pregnancy. This TCR was recovered from a female donor with multiple sclerosis, enrolled in a pregnancy study. The V gene is TRBV7-9, the J gene TRBJ1-1, with D hard to call. CDR3 residues: CASRPGGTEAFF. DNA for the CDR3: TGTGCCAGCAGACCGGGAGGGACTGAAGCTTTCTTT.